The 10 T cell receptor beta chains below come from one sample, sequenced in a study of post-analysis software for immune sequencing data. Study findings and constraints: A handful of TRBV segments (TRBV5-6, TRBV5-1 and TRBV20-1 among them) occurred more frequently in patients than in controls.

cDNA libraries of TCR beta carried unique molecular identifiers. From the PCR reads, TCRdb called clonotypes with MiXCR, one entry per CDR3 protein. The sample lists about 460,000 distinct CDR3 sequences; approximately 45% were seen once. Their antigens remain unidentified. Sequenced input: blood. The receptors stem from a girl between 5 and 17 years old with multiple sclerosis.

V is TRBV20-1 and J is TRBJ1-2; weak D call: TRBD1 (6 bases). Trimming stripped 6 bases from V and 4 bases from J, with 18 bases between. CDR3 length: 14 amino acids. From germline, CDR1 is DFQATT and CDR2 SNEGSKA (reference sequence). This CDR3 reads CSARRQDEPYGYTF. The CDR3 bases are TGCAGTGCCCGCCGACAGGATGAGCCCTATGGCTACACCTTC.

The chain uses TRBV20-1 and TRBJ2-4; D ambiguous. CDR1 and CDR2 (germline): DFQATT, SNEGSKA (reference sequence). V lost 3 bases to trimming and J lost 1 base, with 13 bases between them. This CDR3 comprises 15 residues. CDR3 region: CSASLDALAKNIQYF. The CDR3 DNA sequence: TGCAGTGCTAGCCTAGATGCGCTCGCCAAAAACATTCAGTACTTC.

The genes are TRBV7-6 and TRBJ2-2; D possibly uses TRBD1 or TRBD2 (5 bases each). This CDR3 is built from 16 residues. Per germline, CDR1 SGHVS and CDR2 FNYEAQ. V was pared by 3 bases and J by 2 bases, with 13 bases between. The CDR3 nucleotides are TGTGCCAGCAGCTTTTTGGGGACGGACAACACCGGGGAGCTGTTTTTT. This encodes CASSFLGTDNTGELFF.

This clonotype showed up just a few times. The CDR3 sequence is CASSLQFTGANYGYTF. The DNA of the CDR3 is TGTGCCAGCAGTCTTCAATTCACAGGAGCTAACTATGGCTACACCTTC. J is TRBJ1-2 and V is TRBV27; D might be TRBD1 (5 bases). V gave up 5 bases and J gave up 0 bases, with 16 bases separating them. CDR3 length equals 16 residues. CDR1 and CDR2 (germline): MNHEY, SMNVEV (reference sequence).

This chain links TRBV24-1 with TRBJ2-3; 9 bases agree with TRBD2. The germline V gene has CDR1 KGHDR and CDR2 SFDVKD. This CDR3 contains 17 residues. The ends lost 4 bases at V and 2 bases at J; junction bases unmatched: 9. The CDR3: CATSERGGRAVTDTQYF. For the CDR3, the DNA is TGTGCCACCAGTGAGAGAGGCGGGAGGGCGGTCACAGATACGCAGTATTTT.

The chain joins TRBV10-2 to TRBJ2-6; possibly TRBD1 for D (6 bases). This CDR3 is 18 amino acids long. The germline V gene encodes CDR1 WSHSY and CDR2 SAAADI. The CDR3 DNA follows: TGCGCGTCAAAGGGAGTAGGGCAGGGGCTCACTGGGGCCAACGTCCTGACTTTC. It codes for CASKGVGQGLTGANVLTF.

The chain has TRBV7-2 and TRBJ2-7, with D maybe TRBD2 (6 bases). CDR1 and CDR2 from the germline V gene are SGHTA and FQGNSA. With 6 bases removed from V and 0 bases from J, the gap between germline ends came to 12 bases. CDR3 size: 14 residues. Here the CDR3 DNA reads TGTGCCAGCAGGGGAGGCTACCTCTCCTACGAGCAGTACTTC. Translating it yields CASRGGYLSYEQYF.

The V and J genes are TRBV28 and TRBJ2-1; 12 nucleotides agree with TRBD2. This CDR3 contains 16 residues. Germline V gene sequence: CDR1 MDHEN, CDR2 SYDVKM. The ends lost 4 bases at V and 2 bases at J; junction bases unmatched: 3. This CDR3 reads CASSWTSGTAYNEQFF. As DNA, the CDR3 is TGTGCCAGCAGTTGGACTAGCGGGACCGCCTACAATGAGCAGTTCTTC.

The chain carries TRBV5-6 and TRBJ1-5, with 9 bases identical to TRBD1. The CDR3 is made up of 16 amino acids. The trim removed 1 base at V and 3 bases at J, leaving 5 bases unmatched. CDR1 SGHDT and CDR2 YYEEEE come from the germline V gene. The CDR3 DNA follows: TGTGCCAGCAGCTTGAGGACAGGGGATGACAATCAGCCCCAGCATTTT. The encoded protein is CASSLRTGDDNQPQHF.

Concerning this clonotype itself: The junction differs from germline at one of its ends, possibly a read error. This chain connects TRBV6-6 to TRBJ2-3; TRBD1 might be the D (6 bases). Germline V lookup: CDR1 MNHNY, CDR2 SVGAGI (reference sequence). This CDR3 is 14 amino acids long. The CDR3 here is CASRDTRSTDTQYF. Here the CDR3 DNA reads TGCGCCAGCCGGGACACTCGGAGCACAGATACGCAGTATTTT.